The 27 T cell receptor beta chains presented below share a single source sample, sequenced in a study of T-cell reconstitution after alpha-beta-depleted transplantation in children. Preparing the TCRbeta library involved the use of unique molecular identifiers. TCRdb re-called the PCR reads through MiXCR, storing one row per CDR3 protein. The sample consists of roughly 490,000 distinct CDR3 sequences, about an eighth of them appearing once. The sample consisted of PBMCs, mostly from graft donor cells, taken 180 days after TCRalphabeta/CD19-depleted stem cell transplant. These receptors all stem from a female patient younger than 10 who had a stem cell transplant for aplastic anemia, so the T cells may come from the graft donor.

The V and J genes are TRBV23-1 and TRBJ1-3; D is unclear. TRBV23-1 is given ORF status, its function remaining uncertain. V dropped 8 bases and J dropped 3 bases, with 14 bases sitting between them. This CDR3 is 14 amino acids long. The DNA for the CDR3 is TGCGCCAGCGCCGTACGAGGGAGTGGAAACACCATATATTTT. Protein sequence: CASAVRGSGNTIYF.

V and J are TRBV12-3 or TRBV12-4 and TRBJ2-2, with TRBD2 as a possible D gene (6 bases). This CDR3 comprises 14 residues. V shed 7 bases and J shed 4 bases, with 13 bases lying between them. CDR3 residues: CASKEGRRTGELFF. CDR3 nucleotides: TGTGCCAGCAAGGAGGGCAGGCGCACCGGGGAGCTGTTTTTT.

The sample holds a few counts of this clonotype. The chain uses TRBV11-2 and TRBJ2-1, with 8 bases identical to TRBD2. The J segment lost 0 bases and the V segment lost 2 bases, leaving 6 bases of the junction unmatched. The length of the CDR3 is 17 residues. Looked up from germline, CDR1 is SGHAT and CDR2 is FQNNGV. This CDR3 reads CASSLPSGSISYNEQFF. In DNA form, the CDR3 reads TGTGCCAGCAGCTTACCCAGCGGGAGCATCTCCTACAATGAGCAGTTCTTC.

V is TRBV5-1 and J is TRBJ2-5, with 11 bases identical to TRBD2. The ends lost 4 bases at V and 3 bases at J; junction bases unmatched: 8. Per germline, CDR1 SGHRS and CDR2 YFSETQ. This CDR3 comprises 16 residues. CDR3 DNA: TGCGCCAGCAGCGACGGACTAGCGGGTACAAAAGAGACCCAGTACTTC. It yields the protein CASSDGLAGTKETQYF.

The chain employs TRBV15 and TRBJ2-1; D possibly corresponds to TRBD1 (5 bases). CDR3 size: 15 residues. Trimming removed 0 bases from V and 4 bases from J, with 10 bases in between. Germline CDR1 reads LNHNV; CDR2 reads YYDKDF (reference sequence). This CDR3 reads CATSRDWQGYNEQFF. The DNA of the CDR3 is TGTGCCACCAGCAGAGATTGGCAGGGATACAATGAGCAGTTCTTC. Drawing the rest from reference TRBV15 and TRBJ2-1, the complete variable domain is DAMVIQNPRYQVTQFGKPVTLSCSQTLNHNVMYWYQQKSSQAPKLLFHYYDKDFNNEADTPDNFQSRRPNTSFCFLDIRSPGLGDTAMYLCATSRDWQGYNEQFFGPGTRLTVL.

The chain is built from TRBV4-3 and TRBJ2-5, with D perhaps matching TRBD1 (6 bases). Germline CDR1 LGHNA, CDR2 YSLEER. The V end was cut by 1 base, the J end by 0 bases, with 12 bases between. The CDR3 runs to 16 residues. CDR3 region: CASSQGGTLYQETQYF. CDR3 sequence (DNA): TGCGCCAGCAGCCAAGGGGGGACATTGTACCAAGAGACCCAGTACTTC.

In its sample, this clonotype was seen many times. CDR3 sequence (DNA): TGTGCCATCAGTGACCCCAGGGGATCAGGCACAGATACGCAGTATTTT. Translating gives CAISDPRGSGTDTQYF. This rearrangement joins TRBV10-3 to TRBJ2-3; TRBD1 might be the D (6 bases). Looked up from germline, CDR1 is ENHRY and CDR2 is SYGVKD. The CDR3 covers 16 residues. Trimming left V 3 bases short and J 1 base short, with 14 bases between.

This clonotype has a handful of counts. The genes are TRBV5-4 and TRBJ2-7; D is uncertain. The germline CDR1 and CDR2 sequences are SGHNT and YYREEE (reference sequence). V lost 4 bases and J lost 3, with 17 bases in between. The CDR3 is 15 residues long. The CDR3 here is CASSPQAGLSYEQYF. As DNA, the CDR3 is TGTGCCAGCAGCCCCCAGGCCGGGCTCAGCTACGAGCAGTACTTC.

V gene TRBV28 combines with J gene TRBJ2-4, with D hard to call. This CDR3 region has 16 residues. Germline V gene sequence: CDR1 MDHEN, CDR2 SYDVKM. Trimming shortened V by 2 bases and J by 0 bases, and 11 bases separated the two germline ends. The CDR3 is CASSLPTYKAKNIQYF. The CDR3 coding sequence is TGTGCCAGCAGTTTACCGACATACAAAGCCAAAAACATTCAGTACTTC.

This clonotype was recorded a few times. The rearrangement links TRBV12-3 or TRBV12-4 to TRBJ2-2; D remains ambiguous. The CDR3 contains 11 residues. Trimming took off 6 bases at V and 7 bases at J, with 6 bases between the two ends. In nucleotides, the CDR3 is TGTGCCAGCAGCAGAGGCGGGGAGCTGTTTTTT. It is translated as CASSRGGELFF.

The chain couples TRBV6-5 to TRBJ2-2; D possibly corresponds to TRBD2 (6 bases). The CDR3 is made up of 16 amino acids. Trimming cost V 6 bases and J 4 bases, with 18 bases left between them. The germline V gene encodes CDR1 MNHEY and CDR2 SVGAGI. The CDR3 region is CASSPPGRGFTGELFF. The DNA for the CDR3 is TGTGCCAGCAGCCCTCCTGGGCGGGGATTCACCGGGGAGCTGTTTTTT.

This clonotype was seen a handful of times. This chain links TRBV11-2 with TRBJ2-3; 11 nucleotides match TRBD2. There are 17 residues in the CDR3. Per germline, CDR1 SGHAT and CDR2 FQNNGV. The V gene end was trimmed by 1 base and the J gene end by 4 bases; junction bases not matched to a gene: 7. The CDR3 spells CASSLGALAGVSDTQYF. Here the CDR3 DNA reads TGTGCCAGCAGCTTAGGCGCACTAGCGGGAGTGTCAGATACGCAGTATTTT.

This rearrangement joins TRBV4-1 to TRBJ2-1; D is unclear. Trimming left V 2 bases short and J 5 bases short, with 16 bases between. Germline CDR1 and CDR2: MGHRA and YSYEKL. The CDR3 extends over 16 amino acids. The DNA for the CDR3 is TGCGCCAGCAGCCAACAACCGCCACTTGGACACAATGAGCAGTTCTTC. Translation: CASSQQPPLGHNEQFF.

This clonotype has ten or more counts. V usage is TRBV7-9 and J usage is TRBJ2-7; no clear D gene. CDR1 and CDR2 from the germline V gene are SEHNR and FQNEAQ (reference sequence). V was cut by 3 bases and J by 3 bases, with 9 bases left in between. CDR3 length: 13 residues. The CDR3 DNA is TGTGCCAGCAGCTTGGGCTACTTCTACGAGCAGTACGTC. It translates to CASSLGYFYEQYV.

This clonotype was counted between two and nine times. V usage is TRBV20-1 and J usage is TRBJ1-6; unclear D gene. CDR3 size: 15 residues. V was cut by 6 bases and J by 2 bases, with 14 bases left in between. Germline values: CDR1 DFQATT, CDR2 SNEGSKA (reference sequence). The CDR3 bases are TGCAGTGCCTACCGGGGAGGGACCTATAATTCACCCCTCCACTTT. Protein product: CSAYRGGTYNSPLHF.

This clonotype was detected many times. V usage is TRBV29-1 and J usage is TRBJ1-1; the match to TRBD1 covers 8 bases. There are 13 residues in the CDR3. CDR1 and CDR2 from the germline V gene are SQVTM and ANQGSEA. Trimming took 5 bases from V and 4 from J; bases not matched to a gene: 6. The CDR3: CSVKTGGSTEAFF. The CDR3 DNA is TGCAGCGTTAAAACAGGGGGTAGCACTGAAGCTTTCTTT.

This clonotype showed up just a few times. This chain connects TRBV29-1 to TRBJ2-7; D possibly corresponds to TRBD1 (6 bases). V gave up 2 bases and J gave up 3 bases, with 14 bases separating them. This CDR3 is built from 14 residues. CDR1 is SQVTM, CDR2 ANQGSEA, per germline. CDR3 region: CSVERRGTNYEQYF. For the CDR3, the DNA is TGCAGCGTTGAAAGGCGTGGGACAAACTACGAGCAGTACTTC.

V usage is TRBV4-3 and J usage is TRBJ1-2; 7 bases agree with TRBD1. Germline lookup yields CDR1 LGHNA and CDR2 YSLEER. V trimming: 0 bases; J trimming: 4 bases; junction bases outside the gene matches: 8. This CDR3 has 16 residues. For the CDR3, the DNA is TGCGCCAGCAGCCAAGAGGTCGGGGCAGGGGGCTATGGCTACACCTTC. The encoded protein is CASSQEVGAGGYGYTF.

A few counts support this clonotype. CDR3 residues: CSVESDGPYEIGELFF. In DNA form, the CDR3 reads TGCAGCGTTGAATCGGATGGGCCCTATGAAATCGGGGAGCTGTTTTTT. The V gene is TRBV29-1, the J gene TRBJ2-2, with D unclear. The CDR3 runs 16 residues. The germline CDR1 and CDR2 sequences are SQVTM and ANQGSEA. Trimming cost V 2 bases and J 7 bases, with 20 bases left between them.

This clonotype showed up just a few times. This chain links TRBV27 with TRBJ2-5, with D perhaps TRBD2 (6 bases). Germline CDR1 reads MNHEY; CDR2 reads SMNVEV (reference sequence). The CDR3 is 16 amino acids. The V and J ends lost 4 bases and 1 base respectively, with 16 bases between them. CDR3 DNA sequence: TGTGCCAGCAGTTCTGCGACCGGGGACTCCCAAGAGACCCAGTACTTC. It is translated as CASSSATGDSQETQYF.

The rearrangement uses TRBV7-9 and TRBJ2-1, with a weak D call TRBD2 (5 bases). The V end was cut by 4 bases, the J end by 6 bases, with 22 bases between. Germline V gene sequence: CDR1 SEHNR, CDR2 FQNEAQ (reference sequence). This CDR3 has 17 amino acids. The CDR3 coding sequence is TGTGCCAGCAGCTCGATGACTACTGGCGGCATTGGCAATGAGCAGTTCTTC. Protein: CASSSMTTGGIGNEQFF.

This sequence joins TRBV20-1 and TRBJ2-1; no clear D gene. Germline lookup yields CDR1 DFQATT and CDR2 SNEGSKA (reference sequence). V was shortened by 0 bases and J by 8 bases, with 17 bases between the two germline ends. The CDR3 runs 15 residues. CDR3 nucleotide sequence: TGCAGTGCTAGAGATCTAGTTGATGGGTTGCATGAGCAGTTCTTC. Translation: CSARDLVDGLHEQFF.

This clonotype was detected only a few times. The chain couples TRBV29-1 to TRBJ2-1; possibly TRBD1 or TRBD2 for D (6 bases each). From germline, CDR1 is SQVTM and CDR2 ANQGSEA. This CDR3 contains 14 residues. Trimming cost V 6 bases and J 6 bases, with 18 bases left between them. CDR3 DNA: TGCAGCGTCGCCTCGTGGGGGGCCACCAATGAGCAGTTCTTC. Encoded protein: CSVASWGATNEQFF.

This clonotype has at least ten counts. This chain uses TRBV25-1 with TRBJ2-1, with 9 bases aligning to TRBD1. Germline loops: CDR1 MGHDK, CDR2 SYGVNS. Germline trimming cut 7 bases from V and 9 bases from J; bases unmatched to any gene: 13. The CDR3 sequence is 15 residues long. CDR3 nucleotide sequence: TGTGCCAGCAAGGGGACAGGGCCCGCTAAGGGTGAGCAGTTCTTC. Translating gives CASKGTGPAKGEQFF.

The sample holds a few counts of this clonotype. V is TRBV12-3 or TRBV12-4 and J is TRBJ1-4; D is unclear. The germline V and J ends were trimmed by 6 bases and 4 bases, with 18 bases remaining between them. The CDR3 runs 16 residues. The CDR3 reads CASSIMELTVNEKLFF. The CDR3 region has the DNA TGTGCCAGCAGCATAATGGAGTTGACGGTTAATGAAAAACTGTTTTTT.

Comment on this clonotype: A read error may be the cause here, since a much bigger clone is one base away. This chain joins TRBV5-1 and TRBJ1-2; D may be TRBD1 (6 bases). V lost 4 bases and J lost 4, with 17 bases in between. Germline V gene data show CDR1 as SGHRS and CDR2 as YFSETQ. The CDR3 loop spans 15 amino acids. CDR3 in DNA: TGCGCCAGCAGCGTCAATCCCCGGGACACCTATGGCTACACCTTC. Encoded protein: CASSVNPRDTYGYTF.

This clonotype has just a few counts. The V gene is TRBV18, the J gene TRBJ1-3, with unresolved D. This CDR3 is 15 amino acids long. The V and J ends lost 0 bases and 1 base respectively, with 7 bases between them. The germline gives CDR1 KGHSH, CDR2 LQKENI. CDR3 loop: CASSPPYGSGNTIYF. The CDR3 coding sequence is TGTGCCAGCTCACCACCATACGGGTCTGGAAACACCATATATTTT.